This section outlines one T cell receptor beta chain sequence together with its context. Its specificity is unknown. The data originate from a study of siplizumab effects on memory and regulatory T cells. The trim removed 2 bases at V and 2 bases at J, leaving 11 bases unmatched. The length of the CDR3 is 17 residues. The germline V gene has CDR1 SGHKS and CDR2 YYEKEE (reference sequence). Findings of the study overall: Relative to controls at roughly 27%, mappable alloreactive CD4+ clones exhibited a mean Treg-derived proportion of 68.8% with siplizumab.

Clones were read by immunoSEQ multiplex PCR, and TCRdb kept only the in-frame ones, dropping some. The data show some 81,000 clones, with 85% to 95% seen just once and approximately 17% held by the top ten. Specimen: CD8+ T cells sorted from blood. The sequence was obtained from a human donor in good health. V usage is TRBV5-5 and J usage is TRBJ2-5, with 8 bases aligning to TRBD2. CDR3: CASSFQGGRRGQETQYF. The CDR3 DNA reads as TGTGCCAGCAGCTTCCAGGGCGGGAGGCGGGGTCAAGAGACCCAGTACTTC.